The 30 T cell receptor beta chains presented below share a single source sample, sequenced in a study of CXCR3-negative and CXCR3-positive naive CD8 T cells. TRB cDNA libraries were made by UMI-labeled 5' RACE. TCRdb reworked the 5' RACE reads into one entry per CDR3 protein, no DNA. The clone table shows 75,000 to 100,000 distinct CDR3 sequences, with the ten largest holding less than 1.1%. No antigens are known for them. Study findings and constraints: Relative to CXCR3-negative naive cells, CXCR3-positive naive cells had more hydrophobic TRB CDR3s.

Sequencing was performed on naive CXCR3+ CD8+ T cells from blood. Documented subset: CD45RO-CCR7+CD27+CD95- naive CD8+ T cells expressing CXCR3 (TNR3+). These TCRs come from a human donor in good health. Some clones in this sample may be carry-over from other donors' samples.

V gene TRBV10-3 combines with J gene TRBJ2-3; the D call of TRBD1 rests on TCRdb alone, since no DNA is present to check it. CDR3 length: 16 residues. Germline V gives CDR1 ENHRY, CDR2 SYGVKD. CDR3 region: CATWAPGGAATDTQYF.

The chain recombines TRBV27 with TRBJ1-2; TCRdb's D call of TRBD1 is untestable without DNA. The germline V gene has CDR1 MNHEY and CDR2 SMNVEV (reference sequence). The CDR3 runs to 14 residues. The CDR3 spells CASSLRATSYGYTF.

This rearrangement joins TRBV29-1 to TRBJ2-2; TCRdb names TRBD2, which stays unverified in the absence of DNA. This CDR3 is built from 15 residues. Germline V gene lookup returns CDR1 SQVTM and CDR2 ANQGSEA. CDR3 residues: CSVWTSGGRTGELFF.

The chain's CDR3 is CASRPGQIYNEQFF. This rearrangement joins TRBV11-2 to TRBJ2-1; TCRdb designates TRBD1, a call that cannot be tested without DNA. The CDR3 runs to 14 residues. From germline, CDR1 is SGHAT and CDR2 FQNNGV.

The V gene is TRBV28, the J gene TRBJ2-2; TCRdb lists TRBD2, though no DNA is available to test this call. Germline CDR1 reads MDHEN; CDR2 reads SYDVKM. CDR3 size: 17 residues. The CDR3 sequence is CASTYLTSGGSTGELFF.

This chain links TRBV28 with TRBJ2-1; the TCRdb call, TRBD2, lacks DNA for checking. In germline, CDR1 is MDHEN, CDR2 SYDVKM. The CDR3 sequence is 18 residues long. CDR3 sequence: CASSHFDSGRAGWNEQFF.

The V and J genes are TRBV5-1 and TRBJ2-7; the D call of TRBD1 rests on TCRdb alone, since no DNA is present to check it. The CDR3 is made up of 14 amino acids. The germline CDR1 and CDR2 sequences are SGHRS and YFSETQ. The CDR3 protein is CASSEGHLKYEQYF. Supplemented by reference TRBV5-1 and TRBJ2-7, the full variable domain reads KAGVTQTPRYLIKTRGQQVTLSCSPISGHRSVSWYQQTPGQGLQFLFEYFSETQRNKGNFPGRFSGRQFSNSRSEMNVSTLELGDSALYLCASSEGHLKYEQYFGPGTRLTVT.

V gene TRBV20-1 combines with J gene TRBJ2-7; the D call of TRBD1 rests on TCRdb alone, since no DNA is present to check it. CDR3 size: 14 residues. Germline loops: CDR1 DFQATT, CDR2 SNEGSKA (reference sequence). This CDR3 is CSAVGDRGIIEQYF.

The genes are TRBV4-3 and TRBJ1-5. The CDR3 consists of 16 residues. Germline values: CDR1 LGHNA, CDR2 YSLEER. The CDR3 loop reads CASSQDKGQWNQPQHF.

This chain connects TRBV12-3 or TRBV12-4 to TRBJ2-5; the TRBD1 assignment by TCRdb is unverifiable without DNA. The CDR3 has 16 amino acids. This CDR3 is CASSPSWTGGQETQYF.

J is TRBJ2-5 and V is TRBV7-9. This CDR3 spans 14 amino acids. CDR1 and CDR2 from the germline V gene are SEHNR and FQNEAQ (reference sequence). CDR3: CASRGTGSIETQYF. The full variable domain, its missing parts supplied by reference TRBV7-9 and TRBJ2-5, is DTGVSQNPRHKITKRGQNVTFRCDPISEHNRLYWYRQTLGQGPEFLTYFQNEAQLEKSRLLSDRFSAERPKGSFSTLEIQRTEQGDSAMYLCASRGTGSIETQYFGPGTRLLVL.

This CDR3 reads CSVEEPETNTGEPFF. The J gene is TRBJ2-2, the V gene TRBV29-1. Germline CDR1 SQVTM, CDR2 ANQGSEA. This CDR3 is built from 15 residues.

This chain links TRBV13 with TRBJ2-5; TCRdb indicates TRBD1, and absent DNA this call remains unverified. The CDR3 is made up of 16 amino acids. CDR1 is PRHDT, CDR2 FYEKMQ, per germline (reference sequence). The CDR3 sequence: CASSSSGTGLIETQYF.

The chain joins TRBV6-2 or TRBV6-3 to TRBJ2-5; TCRdb selects TRBD2, and the lack of DNA leaves this call unchecked. This CDR3 has 15 amino acids. The germline V gene has CDR1 MNHEY and CDR2 SVGEGT. CDR3 loop: CASSYSSGLQETQYF.

The V gene is TRBV5-1, the J gene TRBJ2-7; TCRdb's assignment of TRBD2 cannot be checked, as there is no DNA. This CDR3 has 14 residues. Germline CDR1 reads SGHRS; CDR2 reads YFSETQ. This chain's CDR3 is CASSLNLAAYEQYF.

The chain couples TRBV6-5 to TRBJ1-2; no DNA is available, so the TRBD1 call from TCRdb remains unchecked. This CDR3 has 14 amino acids. Germline V gene sequence: CDR1 MNHEY, CDR2 SVGAGI. The chain's CDR3 is CASSYSGTGVGYTF.

The chain couples TRBV20-1 to TRBJ2-7. The CDR3 runs to 12 residues. Germline loops: CDR1 DFQATT, CDR2 SNEGSKA (reference sequence). The CDR3 is CSARGRTAEQYF.

The genes are TRBV6-6 and TRBJ2-1. The CDR3 is 13 amino acids. The germline gives CDR1 MNHNY, CDR2 SVGAGI (reference sequence). CDR3 sequence reads: CASSYSFENEQFF.

This rearrangement joins TRBV20-1 to TRBJ2-7; without DNA, the TCRdb call of TRBD1 cannot be checked. Per germline, CDR1 DFQATT and CDR2 SNEGSKA (reference sequence). The CDR3 is made up of 15 amino acids. This CDR3 reads CSARGAGESSYEQYF.

V and J are TRBV6-2 or TRBV6-3 and TRBJ1-1. Germline values: CDR1 MNHEY, CDR2 SVGEGT. CDR3 length equals 13 residues. The chain's CDR3 is CASRPRANTEAFF.

V usage is TRBV11-2 and J usage is TRBJ1-2; TCRdb calls TRBD1, which cannot be checked without DNA. Germline V gene data show CDR1 as SGHAT and CDR2 as FQNNGV. This CDR3 has 16 residues. CDR3 loop: CARNRTGGATDYGYTF. The variable domain in full, completed from reference TRBV11-2 and TRBJ1-2, reads EAGVAQSPRYKIIEKRQSVAFWCNPISGHATLYWYQQILGQGPKLLIQFQNNGVVDDSQLPKDRFSAERLKGVDSTLKIQPAKLEDSAVYLCARNRTGGATDYGYTFGSGTRLTVV.

The chain combines TRBV7-6 with TRBJ2-3; TCRdb indicates TRBD1, and absent DNA this call remains unverified. This CDR3 has 14 amino acids. The germline V gene encodes CDR1 SGHVS and CDR2 FNYEAQ. The CDR3 is CASRSSPPTDTQYF.

The V and J genes are TRBV5-1 and TRBJ2-7; TCRdb names TRBD1, which stays unverified in the absence of DNA. Germline CDR1 SGHRS, CDR2 YFSETQ. The CDR3 has 15 amino acids. The chain's CDR3 is CASSFRDRVFHEQYF.

The rearrangement uses TRBV12-3 or TRBV12-4 and TRBJ1-3. The CDR3 contains 14 residues. The CDR3 region is CASSLARNGNTIYF.

The chain uses TRBV28 and TRBJ2-7; TCRdb calls TRBD1, which cannot be checked without DNA. Germline V gene lookup returns CDR1 MDHEN and CDR2 SYDVKM. CDR3 size: 14 residues. The CDR3 sequence: CASSFRTRAHEQYF.

The CDR3 here is CASSFLNYFGGQVAVKGDTEAFF. This chain joins TRBV12-3 or TRBV12-4 and TRBJ1-1; with no DNA, the TCRdb D assignment of TRBD1 cannot be verified. This CDR3 is built from 23 residues.

This rearrangement joins TRBV5-1 to TRBJ2-1; TCRdb indicates TRBD1, and absent DNA this call remains unverified. Germline CDR1 is SGHRS and CDR2 is YFSETQ. The CDR3 runs to 17 residues. CDR3 sequence: CASSSISVPRNYNEQFF.

The V and J genes are TRBV2 and TRBJ2-5; TCRdb designates TRBD1, a call that cannot be tested without DNA. The CDR3 consists of 15 residues. Per the germline V gene, CDR1 is SNHLY and CDR2 is FYNNEI. The CDR3 here is CASSSTTGMQETQYF.

The J gene is TRBJ2-1, the V gene TRBV27; TCRdb outputs TRBD2, but without DNA this stays unchecked. This CDR3 contains 15 residues. Germline V gives CDR1 MNHEY, CDR2 SMNVEV (reference sequence). CDR3 in amino acids: CASSWVGGGAGEQFF.

The chain is built from TRBV7-9 and TRBJ1-5; TCRdb gives TRBD1 as the D gene, but with no DNA this cannot be confirmed. Germline V gene data show CDR1 as SEHNR and CDR2 as FQNEAQ (reference sequence). The CDR3 length is 14 residues. The CDR3 sequence is CASSSGDRIQPQHF.